The rows below give T cell receptor beta chains drawn from one sample of a study of graft-versus-host responses after intestinal transplantation. The table came from immunoSEQ multiplex PCR; TCRdb's copy has only in-frame clones and leaves some out. The profile shows 85,000 to 90,000 clones, roughly 92% of them singletons. For these TCRs, the target antigens are not known. Material: unstimulated CD4+ T cells sorted from spleen or lymph node cells, obtained before intestinal transplant. These receptors were collected from a human donor who received an intestinal transplant. CDR3s include the opening cysteine and the closing phenylalanine or tryptophan. The D gene is left open where the match is weak. Size tells how often a clone was seen (once, few, many) or the class of an expanded clone, and some rows leave it out.

V gene: TRBV7-2
D gene: -
J gene: TRBJ2-1
clone size: -
CDR3 protein: CASSFFFETIYNEQFF
CDR3 DNA: TGTGCCAGCAGCTTCTTTTTCGAGACAATTTACAATGAGCAGTTCTTC

V gene: TRBV5-1
D gene: TRBD2
J gene: TRBJ2-1
clone size: few
CDR3 protein: CASSRSGSGYEQFF
CDR3 DNA: TGCGCCAGCAGCCGTAGCGGGAGTGGGTATGAGCAGTTCTTC

V gene: TRBV19
D gene: TRBD1
J gene: TRBJ1-2
clone size: -
CDR3 protein: CASSLSGGNYGYTF
CDR3 DNA: TGTGCCAGTAGCCTCTCAGGGGGCAATTATGGCTACACCTTC

V gene: TRBV5-4
D gene: -
J gene: TRBJ2-5
clone size: -
CDR3 protein: CASSLGAETQYF
CDR3 DNA: TGTGCCAGCAGCTTGGGGGCAGAGACCCAGTACTTC

V gene: TRBV30
D gene: TRBD2
J gene: TRBJ2-3
clone size: -
CDR3 protein: CAWSTGSGRTDTQYF
CDR3 DNA: TGTGCCTGGAGTACGGGGAGCGGGAGAACAGATACGCAGTATTTT

V gene: TRBV2
D gene: TRBD2
J gene: TRBJ2-1
clone size: -
CDR3 protein: CASSRPPSGSNEQFF
CDR3 DNA: TGTGCCAGCAGCCGCCCGCCTAGCGGGAGTAATGAGCAGTTCTTC

V gene: TRBV6-1
D gene: -
J gene: TRBJ2-3
clone size: -
CDR3 protein: CACTGRNTDTQYF
CDR3 DNA: TGTGCCTGCACGGGAAGGAACACAGATACGCAGTATTTT

V gene: TRBV27
D gene: TRBD2
J gene: TRBJ2-1
clone size: -
CDR3 protein: CASSLYPGGSIEQFF
CDR3 DNA: TGTGCCAGCAGTTTATATCCGGGAGGTAGTATAGAGCAGTTCTTC

V gene: TRBV29-1
D gene: -
J gene: TRBJ1-2
clone size: -
CDR3 protein: CSVELAGGAVYGYTF
CDR3 DNA: TGCAGCGTTGAACTCGCTGGGGGCGCAGTCTATGGCTACACCTTC

V gene: TRBV10-1
D gene: -
J gene: TRBJ2-3
clone size: once
CDR3 protein: CANQPWGGPPDTQYF
CDR3 DNA: TGCGCCAACCAGCCGTGGGGGGGCCCCCCGGATACGCAGTATTTT

V gene: TRBV15
D gene: TRBD2
J gene: TRBJ2-1
clone size: -
CDR3 protein: CATSRGSGRASREQFF
CDR3 DNA: TGTGCCACCAGCAGAGGAAGCGGGAGGGCTTCTAGAGAGCAGTTCTTC

V gene: TRBV19
D gene: -
J gene: TRBJ1-2
clone size: -
CDR3 protein: CASSIVRGVVDGYTF
CDR3 DNA: TGTGCCAGTAGTATAGTTCGGGGTGTCGTGGATGGCTACACCTTC

V gene: TRBV19
D gene: -
J gene: TRBJ1-2
clone size: -
CDR3 protein: CASSIEGGNYGYTF
CDR3 DNA: TGTGCCAGTAGTATTGAGGGAGGAAACTATGGCTACACCTTC

V gene: TRBV25-1
D gene: -
J gene: TRBJ1-4
clone size: -
CDR3 protein: CATSEWGGDEKLFF
CDR3 DNA: TGTGCCACCAGTGAATGGGGGGGGGATGAAAAACTGTTTTTT

V gene: TRBV6-1
D gene: -
J gene: TRBJ2-1
clone size: -
CDR3 protein: CASWTDSYNEQFF
CDR3 DNA: TGTGCCAGCTGGACGGACTCTTACAATGAGCAGTTCTTC

V gene: TRBV6-6
D gene: TRBD1
J gene: TRBJ1-2
clone size: -
CDR3 protein: CASSSPTGENYGYTF
CDR3 DNA: TGTGCCAGCAGTTCGCCGACAGGGGAAAACTATGGCTACACCTTC

V gene: TRBV19
D gene: -
J gene: TRBJ2-1
clone size: -
CDR3 protein: CASSMVRESEQFF
CDR3 DNA: TGTGCCAGTAGTATGGTCAGGGAGAGTGAGCAGTTCTTC

V gene: TRBV29-1
D gene: TRBD2
J gene: TRBJ2-5
clone size: -
CDR3 protein: CSVAKAGGLETQYF
CDR3 DNA: TGCAGCGTTGCGAAAGCGGGAGGGCTCGAGACCCAGTACTTC

V gene: TRBV28
D gene: -
J gene: TRBJ1-6
clone size: -
CDR3 protein: CASSRGVAPSISPLHF
CDR3 DNA: TGTGCCAGCAGTAGGGGGGTTGCGCCCTCGATTTCACCCCTCCACTTT

V gene: TRBV19
D gene: -
J gene: TRBJ1-4
clone size: -
CDR3 protein: CASSREVLRGTNEKLFF
CDR3 DNA: TGTGCCAGTAGTAGGGAGGTTCTCCGAGGAACTAATGAAAAACTGTTTTTT

V gene: TRBV7-2
D gene: -
J gene: TRBJ2-1
clone size: -
CDR3 protein: CASSFSRATGRYNEQFF
CDR3 DNA: TGTGCCAGCAGCTTCTCTCGCGCAACGGGGCGGTACAATGAGCAGTTCTTC

V gene: TRBV28
D gene: -
J gene: TRBJ2-7
clone size: -
CDR3 protein: CASSEYYEQYF
CDR3 DNA: TGTGCCAGCAGTGAATACTACGAGCAGTACTTC

V gene: TRBV11-3
D gene: -
J gene: TRBJ2-1
clone size: -
CDR3 protein: CASSLVGGNDEQFF
CDR3 DNA: TGTGCCAGCAGCTTAGTCGGCGGGAACGATGAGCAGTTCTTC

V gene: TRBV18
D gene: -
J gene: TRBJ2-6
clone size: -
CDR3 protein: CASSKVGGNSGANVLTF
CDR3 DNA: TGTGCCAGCTCAAAGGTCGGCGGGAACTCTGGGGCCAACGTCCTGACTTTC

V gene: TRBV5-6
D gene: TRBD1
J gene: TRBJ2-1
clone size: -
CDR3 protein: CASSFTGARTGSYNEQFF
CDR3 DNA: TGTGCCAGCAGCTTTACGGGAGCGAGGACAGGGAGTTACAATGAGCAGTTCTTC

V gene: TRBV6-1
D gene: TRBD1
J gene: TRBJ1-4
clone size: -
CDR3 protein: CASSDGQGLTEKLFF
CDR3 DNA: TGTGCCAGCAGTGACGGACAGGGATTGACTGAAAAACTGTTTTTT

V gene: TRBV7-8
D gene: -
J gene: TRBJ2-7
clone size: -
CDR3 protein: CASSLNRDPSYEQYF
CDR3 DNA: TGTGCCAGCAGCTTAAACCGGGATCCTTCCTACGAGCAGTACTTC

V gene: TRBV9
D gene: TRBD2
J gene: TRBJ2-4
clone size: -
CDR3 protein: CASSVDPLAGEWGPKNIQYF
CDR3 DNA: TGTGCCAGCAGCGTAGATCCACTAGCGGGAGAGTGGGGGCCCAAAAACATTCAGTACTTC

V gene: TRBV20-1
D gene: -
J gene: TRBJ2-5
clone size: -
CDR3 protein: CSASGQETQYF
CDR3 DNA: TGCAGTGCTAGCGGGCAAGAGACCCAGTACTTC

V gene: TRBV30
D gene: TRBD2
J gene: TRBJ2-2
clone size: -
CDR3 protein: CAWSRRAGVRTGELFF
CDR3 DNA: TGTGCCTGGTCCAGACGAGCGGGAGTGCGCACCGGGGAGCTGTTTTTT

V gene: TRBV11-2
D gene: -
J gene: TRBJ1-4
clone size: -
CDR3 protein: CASSLSGSQGTNEKLFF
CDR3 DNA: TGTGCCAGCAGCTTATCAGGTTCCCAGGGAACTAATGAAAAACTGTTTTTT

V gene: TRBV14
D gene: -
J gene: TRBJ1-2
clone size: once
CDR3 protein: CASSQDAGADYGYTF
CDR3 DNA: TGTGCCAGCAGCCAAGATGCAGGGGCCGACTATGGCTACACCTTC